One sample yielded the 2 T cell receptor beta chains listed below, sequenced in a study of identical twins. TCRdb passed the 5' RACE reads through MiXCR, listing each CDR3 protein once. Of approximately 1.8 million distinct CDR3 sequences listed, 32% are singletons. Material for sequencing was cord blood. The receptors stem from a newborn girl in good health.

The sample holds a few counts of this clonotype. The genes are TRBV4-2 and TRBJ2-7, with D possibly TRBD2 on 5 matching bases. The V gene lost 1 base and the J gene lost 2 bases, with 12 bases spanning the gap. This CDR3 comprises 15 residues. Germline values: CDR1 LGHNA, CDR2 YNFKEQ. The DNA for the CDR3 is TGTGCCAGCAGCCAAGGAGGGAACCCTGCCTACGAGCAGTACTTC. Translated, it gives CASSQGGNPAYEQYF.

This clonotype was seen a few times. The chain links TRBV3-1 to TRBJ2-4; D gene ambiguous. The length of the CDR3 is 15 residues. Germline CDR1 LGHDT, CDR2 YNNKEL (reference sequence). Deletions cut 4 bases from V and 2 bases from J, with 12 bases between. The CDR3 sequence is CASSLDPRPKNIQYF. The DNA for the CDR3 is TGTGCCAGCAGCCTCGATCCCCGTCCCAAAAACATTCAGTACTTC.